The 21 T cell receptor beta chains given below trace back to one sample, sequenced in a study of shared clonotypes between healthy human individuals. Only in-frame clones appear in the TCRdb table, and some are missing; sequencing was by immunoSEQ multiplex PCR. The table includes over 750,000 clones, 90% to 97% detected once. Only CD45RO-negative cells positively selected for CCR7 counted as naive CD8 cells, so terminally differentiated effector memory CD45RA+ cells were excluded. The material sequenced was naive CD8+ T cells sorted from blood. The receptors stem from a man aged 25 to 40 in good health.

The chain couples TRBV7-9 to TRBJ2-1, with TRBD2 matching over 8 bases. J lost 2 bases, V lost 7 bases, and 7 bases had no gene match. This CDR3 has 15 residues. Germline CDR1 is SEHNR and CDR2 is FQNEAQ (reference sequence). CDR3 sequence (DNA): TGTGCCAGCACGGTAGCGGGACGAACCTACAATGAGCAGTTCTTC. Residues: CASTVAGRTYNEQFF.

The rearrangement joins TRBV7-9 to TRBJ2-7; possible D gene TRBD1, 5 bases. Trimming removed 3 bases at V and 5 bases at J, with 11 bases between. The CDR3 spans 13 residues. Germline V lookup: CDR1 SEHNR, CDR2 FQNEAQ (reference sequence). This CDR3 reads CASSFQGWHEQYF. For the CDR3, the DNA is TGTGCCAGCAGCTTCCAGGGCTGGCACGAGCAGTACTTC.

V and J are TRBV30 and TRBJ2-2; D ambiguous. Trimming stripped 3 bases from V and 6 bases from J, with 8 bases between. The V gene's germline CDR1 is GTSNPN and CDR2 SVGIG (reference sequence). This CDR3 contains 12 residues. The CDR3 nucleotides are TGTGCCTGGAGCGCCTCGTCCGGGGAGCTGTTTTTT. It codes for CAWSASSGELFF.

CDR3 DNA sequence: TGCGCCAGCAGCCAAGATCGGACGGCTACTTCTTACGAGCAGTACTTC. Protein: CASSQDRTATSYEQYF. The chain links TRBV4-1 to TRBJ2-7; D unresolved. V lost 0 bases and J lost 4, with 16 bases in between. The CDR3 length is 16 residues. The germline V gene has CDR1 MGHRA and CDR2 YSYEKL.

V is TRBV7-8 and J is TRBJ2-1; D is ambiguous. Germline V gene lookup returns CDR1 SGHVS and CDR2 FQNEAQ. The CDR3 loop spans 15 amino acids. V lost 2 bases, J lost 8 bases, and 16 bases lay in between. The CDR3 here is CASSLPGLSGHEQFF. The CDR3 nucleotides read TGTGCCAGCAGCTTACCCGGGCTATCCGGGCATGAGCAGTTCTTC.

V is TRBV5-1 and J is TRBJ2-3; D is unresolved. The germline V gene has CDR1 SGHRS and CDR2 YFSETQ. The CDR3 loop spans 13 amino acids. The V end lost 4 bases, the J end lost 4 bases, and 10 bases lay between the germline ends. The CDR3 loop is CASSLPPPDTQYF. CDR3 sequence (DNA): TGCGCCAGCAGCCTCCCCCCCCCAGATACGCAGTATTTT.

The chain employs TRBV9 and TRBJ2-1; no definite D call. The V end lost 3 bases, the J end lost 10 bases, and 11 bases lay between the germline ends. CDR3 length equals 12 residues. Germline CDR1 reads SGDLS; CDR2 reads YYNGEE. The chain's CDR3 is CASSADPAEQFF. The CDR3, as DNA: TGTGCCAGCAGCGCAGACCCGGCGGAGCAGTTCTTC.

The CDR3 loop reads CASSFGLESREQYF. The CDR3 coding sequence is TGTGCCAGCAGCTTCGGACTAGAATCCCGCGAGCAGTACTTC. The chain recombines TRBV7-6 with TRBJ2-7; 7 bases map to TRBD2. Germline-derived CDR1 and CDR2 are SGHVS and FNYEAQ. V shed 3 bases and J 6 bases; nucleotides not matched to a gene: 8. The CDR3 extends over 14 amino acids.

V and J are TRBV5-1 and TRBJ2-7; 9 nucleotides match TRBD1. The J segment lost 4 bases and the V segment lost 0 bases, leaving 5 bases of the junction unmatched. The CDR3 is 15 amino acids. Germline CDR1 and CDR2: SGHRS and YFSETQ. CDR3 residues: CASSLEGTGSYEQYF. CDR3 coding DNA: TGCGCCAGCAGCTTGGAGGGGACAGGGAGTTACGAGCAGTACTTC.

The chain joins TRBV2 to TRBJ2-2; the D is unclear. Germline V lookup: CDR1 SNHLY, CDR2 FYNNEI. Deletions cut 6 bases from V and 4 bases from J, with 9 bases between. The CDR3 extends over 13 amino acids. The CDR3 sequence: CASSNTFTGELFF. CDR3 nucleotide sequence: TGTGCCAGCAGCAATACCTTCACCGGGGAGCTGTTTTTT. Complete variable domain (other parts from reference TRBV2 and TRBJ2-2): EPEVTQTPSHQVTQMGQEVILRCVPISNHLYFYWYRQILGQKVEFLVSFYNNEISEKSEIFDDQFSVERPDGSNFTLKIRSTKLEDSAMYFCASSNTFTGELFFGEGSRLTVL.

J is TRBJ2-1 and V is TRBV7-9; tentative D call: TRBD2 (5 bases). The CDR3 totals 15 residues. From germline, CDR1 is SEHNR and CDR2 FQNEAQ (reference sequence). Trimming cost V 4 bases and J 1 base, with 11 bases left between them. The chain's CDR3 is CASSSTRISYNEQFF. In nucleotides, the CDR3 is TGTGCCAGCAGCTCTACTAGGATTTCCTACAATGAGCAGTTCTTC.

This sequence joins TRBV28 and TRBJ1-5; 7 bases map to TRBD1. The CDR3 totals 19 residues. With 6 bases clipped from V and 6 bases from J, the junction kept 23 bases outside the gene matches. The germline V gene has CDR1 MDHEN and CDR2 SYDVKM. The CDR3 DNA sequence: TGTGCCAGCAGGAGAAATGACAGGGTACGGGCAATCGGCAGTCAGCCCCAGCATTTT. Translated: CASRRNDRVRAIGSQPQHF. Variable domain in full (rest from reference TRBV28 and TRBJ1-5): DVKVTQSSRYLVKRTGEKVFLECVQDMDHENMFWYRQDPGLGLRLIYFSYDVKMKEKGDIPEGYSVSREKKERFSLILESASTNQTSMYLCASRRNDRVRAIGSQPQHFGDGTRLSIL.

As to this clone: This sample also contains other DNA sequences that code for the same CDR3. V is TRBV10-3 and J is TRBJ2-1; D is ambiguous. Looked up from germline, CDR1 is ENHRY and CDR2 is SYGVKD. The CDR3 is 12 amino acids. Trimming cost V 1 base and J 7 bases, with 5 bases left between them. In nucleotides, the CDR3 is TGTGCCATCAGTGAGTTGGGGAATGAGCAGTTCTTC. It specifies CAISELGNEQFF.

The CDR3 loop is CASSLTGESIGGYTF. The CDR3, as DNA: TGTGCCAGCAGCTTAACGGGGGAGAGTATAGGTGGCTACACCTTC. The chain carries TRBV11-2 and TRBJ1-2; perhaps TRBD1 as D (5 bases). Germline V lookup: CDR1 SGHAT, CDR2 FQNNGV. The V gene lost 2 bases and the J gene lost 7 bases, with 17 bases spanning the gap. CDR3 length equals 15 residues.

The chain employs TRBV28 and TRBJ2-3; unclear D gene. Trimming removed 1 base from V and 3 bases from J, with 14 bases in between. The germline V gene encodes CDR1 MDHEN and CDR2 SYDVKM. CDR3 length: 16 residues. CDR3 sequence: CASSLFVASTTDTQYF. In nucleotides, the CDR3 is TGTGCCAGCAGTTTATTCGTGGCTTCGACAACAGATACGCAGTATTTT. Full variable domain (rest looked up from reference TRBV28 and TRBJ2-3): DVKVTQSSRYLVKRTGEKVFLECVQDMDHENMFWYRQDPGLGLRLIYFSYDVKMKEKGDIPEGYSVSREKKERFSLILESASTNQTSMYLCASSLFVASTTDTQYFGPGTRLTVL.

The rearrangement uses TRBV7-9 and TRBJ2-2; 14 bases map to TRBD2. Germline V CDR1 and CDR2: SEHNR, FQNEAQ (reference sequence). The CDR3 loop spans 17 amino acids. With V trimmed by 5 bases and J by 6 bases, 8 bases remained unmatched. In DNA form, the CDR3 reads TGTGCCAGCAGCGGCTACCCGGGACTAGCGGGAGCCGGGGAGCTGTTTTTT. Protein product: CASSGYPGLAGAGELFF. Full variable domain (remainder filled in from reference TRBV7-9 and TRBJ2-2): DTGVSQNPRHKITKRGQNVTFRCDPISEHNRLYWYRQTLGQGPEFLTYFQNEAQLEKSRLLSDRFSAERPKGSFSTLEIQRTEQGDSAMYLCASSGYPGLAGAGELFFGEGSRLTVL.

This clone was found a few times. The chain carries TRBV7-9 and TRBJ1-3; 8 bases are shared with TRBD1. The CDR3 covers 15 residues. V was clipped by 5 bases and J by 0 bases; unmatched bases: 3. The germline V gene has CDR1 SEHNR and CDR2 FQNEAQ (reference sequence). In DNA form, the CDR3 reads TGTGCCAGCAGCCATACAGGGGGCTCTGGAAACACCATATATTTT. It yields the protein CASSHTGGSGNTIYF.

V usage is TRBV4-1 and J usage is TRBJ2-1; maybe TRBD2 (5 bases). The CDR3 loop spans 17 amino acids. V gave up 0 bases and J gave up 0 bases, with 12 bases separating them. From germline, CDR1 is MGHRA and CDR2 YSYEKL. The CDR3, as DNA: TGCGCCAGCAGCCAAGAGGTAGCGAGGAGCTCCTACAATGAGCAGTTCTTC. It encodes CASSQEVARSSYNEQFF.

The V and J genes are TRBV7-8 and TRBJ2-1, with 7 bases that match TRBD2. With 1 base clipped from V and 7 bases from J, the junction kept 13 bases outside the gene matches. Germline V gene lookup returns CDR1 SGHVS and CDR2 FQNEAQ. The CDR3 contains 17 residues. CDR3 DNA sequence: TGTGCCAGCAGCTTAGGGCCGAAAGGCGGGAGATCTAATGAGCAGTTCTTC. This codes for CASSLGPKGGRSNEQFF.

The V gene is TRBV9, the J gene TRBJ2-1; TRBD1 matches 11 bases. V dropped 4 bases and J dropped 8; count of bases not matched to a gene: 11. The germline V gene encodes CDR1 SGDLS and CDR2 YYNGEE. The CDR3 covers 16 residues. This chain's CDR3 is CASSTSSGQGVYEQFF. The DNA of the CDR3 is TGTGCCAGCAGCACTTCCTCGGGACAGGGGGTCTATGAGCAGTTCTTC. Full variable domain (rest looked up from reference TRBV9 and TRBJ2-1): DSGVTQTPKHLITATGQRVTLRCSPRSGDLSVYWYQQSLDQGLQFLIQYYNGEERAKGNILERFSAQQFPDLHSELNLSSLELGDSALYFCASSTSSGQGVYEQFFGPGTRLTVL.

The chain is built from TRBV2 and TRBJ2-7; 8 positions match TRBD2. Germline CDR1 and CDR2: SNHLY and FYNNEI. This CDR3 has 14 residues. The V segment lost 8 bases and the J segment 4 bases; nucleotides outside the gene matches: 10. The CDR3 DNA follows: TGTGCCAGCGACATAGCGGGAATCTGGTACGAGCAGTACTTC. This encodes CASDIAGIWYEQYF. Variable domain in full (rest from reference TRBV2 and TRBJ2-7): EPEVTQTPSHQVTQMGQEVILRCVPISNHLYFYWYRQILGQKVEFLVSFYNNEISEKSEIFDDQFSVERPDGSNFTLKIRSTKLEDSAMYFCASDIAGIWYEQYFGPGTRLTVT.